These 28 T cell receptor beta chains came from one sample sequenced in a study of shared clonotypes between healthy human individuals. The method was immunoSEQ multiplex PCR; TCRdb's version includes in-frame clones alone and lacks a portion of them. The sample shows about half a million clones, 70% to 80% of them seen only once. The material sequenced was PBMCs. Receptors originate from a woman in her thirties or forties in good health. Some clones in this sample may be carry-over from other donors' samples.

V gene TRBV9 combines with J gene TRBJ2-7, with TRBD1 identical over 8 bases. The CDR3 loop spans 14 amino acids. CDR1 SGDLS and CDR2 YYNGEE come from the germline V gene. V shed 1 base and J 5 bases; nucleotides not matched to a gene: 5. The CDR3 spells CASSVSGQGDEQYF. For the CDR3, the DNA is TGTGCCAGCAGCGTATCCGGACAGGGCGACGAGCAGTACTTC.

The gene calls are TRBV5-1 and TRBJ1-2; TRBD1 is a possible D gene (5 bases). The germline gives CDR1 SGHRS, CDR2 YFSETQ. The CDR3 loop spans 14 amino acids. The V and J ends lost 0 bases and 6 bases respectively, with 12 bases between them. In nucleotides, the CDR3 is TGCGCCAGCAGCTTGGTCGGGGGGGACCATGGCTACACCTTC. It codes for CASSLVGGDHGYTF.

The chain uses TRBV29-1 and TRBJ1-2; D may be TRBD1 (6 bases). V was pared by 1 base and J by 1 base, with 7 bases between. The length of the CDR3 is 13 residues. Germline-derived CDR1 and CDR2 are SQVTM and ANQGSEA. The CDR3 is CSVEGQDNYGYTF. In DNA form, the CDR3 reads TGCAGCGTTGAAGGACAGGATAACTATGGCTACACCTTC.

CDR3: CASSLRQGSYNEQFF. In DNA form, the CDR3 reads TGTGCCAGCAGCTTAAGGCAGGGATCCTACAATGAGCAGTTCTTC. This chain connects TRBV11-3 to TRBJ2-1; possible D gene TRBD1, 5 bases. The germline gives CDR1 SGHNT, CDR2 YENEEA. This CDR3 has 15 residues. V was shortened by 2 bases and J by 1 base, with 9 bases between the two germline ends.

The chain has TRBV7-6 and TRBJ2-3, with D possibly matching TRBD2 (5 bases). Between the trimmed V and J ends, which lost 0 bases and 3 bases, there was a span of 13 bases. This CDR3 region has 16 residues. Germline V CDR1 and CDR2: SGHVS, FNYEAQ. CDR3: CASSLANAGGTDTQYF. CDR3 coding DNA: TGTGCCAGCAGCTTAGCGAACGCGGGTGGGACAGATACGCAGTATTTT.

There are a few counts of this clone. This chain links TRBV6-1 with TRBJ1-1, with a tentative D call TRBD1 (5 bases). Germline assignment: CDR1 MNHNS and CDR2 SASEGT. The CDR3 is 15 amino acids. The V gene lost 1 base and the J gene lost 4 bases, with 13 bases spanning the gap. CDR3 coding DNA: TGTGCCAGCAGTGAAGACGAGGGGTCGGGCACTGAAGCTTTCTTT. Translated: CASSEDEGSGTEAFF.

The CDR3 DNA follows: TGTGCCAGCAGTTACGGGGGATTTAATGAAAAACTGTTTTTT. It yields the protein CASSYGGFNEKLFF. The V gene is TRBV6-6, the J gene TRBJ1-4, with a weak D call TRBD1 (5 bases). Per the germline V gene, CDR1 is MNHNY and CDR2 is SVGAGI (reference sequence). Trimming shortened V by 2 bases and J by 4 bases, and 8 bases separated the two germline ends. The CDR3 spans 14 residues.

The rearrangement uses TRBV14 and TRBJ2-2; no clear D. Germline V gene sequence: CDR1 SGHDN, CDR2 FVKESK. CDR3 size: 14 residues. Trimming took off 0 bases at V and 2 bases at J, with 4 bases between the two ends. CDR3 nucleotides: TGTGCCAGCAGCCAAGAAGATAACACCGGGGAGCTGTTTTTT. Translation gives CASSQEDNTGELFF.

The chain combines TRBV7-2 with TRBJ2-3; either TRBD1 or TRBD2 may fit D (6 bases each). The CDR3 is made up of 16 amino acids. V was clipped by 5 bases and J by 2 bases, with 17 bases between them. The V gene's germline CDR1 is SGHTA and CDR2 FQGNSA. CDR3 protein: CASSRGVADHTDTQYF. For the CDR3, the DNA is TGTGCCAGCAGCAGGGGGGTAGCGGACCACACAGATACGCAGTATTTT. The whole variable domain, remainder taken from reference TRBV7-2 and TRBJ2-3, is GAGVSQSPSNKVTEKGKDVELRCDPISGHTALYWYRQSLGQGLEFLIYFQGNSAPDKSGLPSDRFSAERTGGSVSTLTIQRTQQEDSAVYLCASSRGVADHTDTQYFGPGTRLTVL.

This clone was observed once. V and J are TRBV10-3 and TRBJ2-1; 8 nucleotides align to TRBD1. Germline assignment: CDR1 ENHRY and CDR2 SYGVKD. The CDR3 loop spans 14 amino acids. The J segment lost 4 bases and the V segment lost 8 bases, leaving 7 bases of the junction unmatched. CDR3 protein: CAIQPGQGYNEQFF. CDR3 coding DNA: TGTGCCATCCAACCCGGACAGGGTTACAATGAGCAGTTCTTC.

The V and J genes are TRBV4-2 and TRBJ1-5; tentative D call: TRBD1 (5 bases). Germline V CDR1 and CDR2: LGHNA, YNFKEQ. V lost 0 bases to trimming and J lost 6 bases, with 9 bases between them. The CDR3 consists of 14 residues. CDR3 nucleotides: TGTGCCAGCAGCCAAGACAGGGACCCTCAGCCCCAGCATTTT. Protein: CASSQDRDPQPQHF.

This clone was recorded only once. V is TRBV7-9 and J is TRBJ2-7, with 8 bases lining up with TRBD2. Germline V gene data show CDR1 as SEHNR and CDR2 as FQNEAQ (reference sequence). This CDR3 is 15 amino acids long. The J segment lost 2 bases and the V segment lost 5 bases, leaving 8 bases of the junction unmatched. CDR3 residues: CASSGPGGVTYEQYF. CDR3 coding DNA: TGTGCCAGCAGCGGACCGGGAGGGGTCACCTACGAGCAGTACTTC.

This clone was counted a single time. This sequence joins TRBV7-2 and TRBJ1-1, with no clear D. The CDR3 spans 14 residues. CDR1 is SGHTA and CDR2 is FQGNSA in the germline V gene. V was trimmed by 3 bases and J by 6 bases, leaving 14 bases between them. CDR3 sequence reads: CASSFDRLLSEAFF. The CDR3 nucleotides are TGTGCCAGCAGCTTTGACCGTCTGCTGTCTGAAGCTTTCTTT.

Only one count was recorded for this clone. The chain recombines TRBV4-1 with TRBJ2-7; the match to TRBD2 covers 10 bases. From germline, CDR1 is MGHRA and CDR2 YSYEKL. Trimming took 1 base from V and 3 from J; bases not matched to a gene: 6. CDR3 length: 16 residues. Here the CDR3 DNA reads TGCGCCAGCAGCCAAGGGATTAGCGGGAGGAACTACGAGCAGTACTTC. This sequence encodes CASSQGISGRNYEQYF.

The chain couples TRBV7-2 to TRBJ2-1, with D possibly TRBD1 on 6 matching bases. Deletions cut 0 bases from V and 6 bases from J, with 12 bases between. In germline, CDR1 is SGHTA, CDR2 FQGNSA. The CDR3 contains 15 residues. The CDR3 loop is CASSLALGAGNEQFF. CDR3 DNA sequence: TGTGCCAGCAGCTTAGCGCTGGGGGCAGGCAATGAGCAGTTCTTC.

The CDR3 DNA is TGTGCCAGCAGCGATCTTCACAATGAGCAGTTCTTC. Amino acid sequence: CASSDLHNEQFF. V usage is TRBV4-2 and J usage is TRBJ2-1; D unclear. CDR3 size: 12 residues. Per germline, CDR1 LGHNA and CDR2 YNFKEQ. Trimming left V 5 bases short and J 5 bases short, with 7 bases between.

This sequence joins TRBV9 and TRBJ2-7; D call uncertain. Deletions cut 0 bases from V and 2 bases from J, with 9 bases between. Germline CDR1 reads SGDLS; CDR2 reads YYNGEE. The CDR3 length is 14 residues. CDR3 nucleotide sequence: TGTGCCAGCAGCGTAGATGTGGGCCCCTACGAGCAGTACTTC. Protein product: CASSVDVGPYEQYF.

This clone has a single count. J is TRBJ1-1 and V is TRBV30, with D hard to call. Germline assignment: CDR1 GTSNPN and CDR2 SVGIG (reference sequence). This CDR3 is 14 amino acids long. The ends were cut back, 0 bases at V and 4 bases at J, with 12 bases in the middle. The CDR3 region is CAWSVRGRSTEAFF. DNA for the CDR3: TGTGCCTGGAGTGTACGCGGTAGGTCCACTGAAGCTTTCTTT.

The chain carries TRBV27 and TRBJ2-7; the D gene is possibly TRBD1 (6 bases). The germline gives CDR1 MNHEY, CDR2 SMNVEV (reference sequence). The V end lost 2 bases, the J end lost 7 bases, and 18 bases lay between the germline ends. The CDR3 is 15 residues long. CDR3 DNA: TGTGCCAGCAGTTTACTGGGCAGGGGTCCGGGGGAGCAGTACTTC. It encodes CASSLLGRGPGEQYF.

This clone was seen once. V usage is TRBV18 and J usage is TRBJ1-2; no firm D call. Deletions cut 3 bases from V and 4 bases from J, with 12 bases between. The CDR3 length is 14 residues. Germline CDR1 is KGHSH and CDR2 is LQKENI. DNA of the CDR3: TGTGCCAGCTCACCTTCGGAGGGTGTCTATGGCTACACCTTC. Protein sequence: CASSPSEGVYGYTF.

The chain links TRBV4-3 to TRBJ2-7, with 7 bases identical to TRBD2. Germline V gene data show CDR1 as LGHNA and CDR2 as YSLEER. The CDR3 has 17 residues. J lost 4 bases, V lost 0 bases, and 12 bases had no gene match. The CDR3 loop is CASSQEFSAGVFYEQYF. DNA of the CDR3: TGCGCCAGCAGCCAAGAATTTAGTGCGGGAGTTTTTTACGAGCAGTACTTC.

The V and J genes are TRBV25-1 and TRBJ1-2; 10 nucleotides align to TRBD1. This CDR3 contains 17 residues. With 4 bases clipped from V and 0 bases from J, the junction kept 8 bases outside the gene matches. Germline V gene sequence: CDR1 MGHDK, CDR2 SYGVNS. Here the CDR3 DNA reads TGTGCCAGCAGTGGGGGACAGGGGTTCACTTCTAACTATGGCTACACCTTC. Translated, it gives CASSGGQGFTSNYGYTF.

The chain couples TRBV27 to TRBJ1-5, with a tentative D call TRBD1 (6 bases). Germline CDR1 reads MNHEY; CDR2 reads SMNVEV (reference sequence). The V end was cut by 6 bases, the J end by 6 bases, with 9 bases between. The CDR3 sequence is 12 residues long. CDR3 protein: CASRGRGQPQHF. For the CDR3, the DNA is TGTGCCAGCAGGGGCAGGGGTCAGCCCCAGCATTTT.

V and J are TRBV2 and TRBJ2-7, with 8 bases aligning to TRBD1. The junction had 6 bases not matched to a gene; V was cut back by 7 bases and J by 4 bases. This CDR3 is 13 amino acids long. Germline CDR1 reads SNHLY; CDR2 reads FYNNEI. DNA of the CDR3: TGTGCCAGCACCCGGGACAGGCGGTACGAGCAGTACTTC. As protein: CASTRDRRYEQYF.

The chain combines TRBV10-3 with TRBJ1-1; D not resolved. The germline V and J ends were trimmed by 8 bases and 2 bases, with 15 bases remaining between them. The germline gives CDR1 ENHRY, CDR2 SYGVKD. This CDR3 contains 14 residues. This CDR3 reads CAIGPGGVNTEAFF. The CDR3 DNA reads as TGTGCCATCGGGCCCGGCGGGGTAAACACTGAAGCTTTCTTT.

The gene calls are TRBV19 and TRBJ2-7; 9 bases agree with TRBD2. This CDR3 has 15 residues. Germline V gene lookup returns CDR1 LNHDA and CDR2 SQIVND (reference sequence). The J segment lost 6 bases and the V segment lost 3 bases, leaving 9 bases of the junction unmatched. CDR3 sequence (DNA): TGTGCCAGTAGTATTGGTAGCGGGAGCCCCTCCGAGCAGTACTTC. As protein: CASSIGSGSPSEQYF.

The V and J genes are TRBV5-1 and TRBJ2-3; D is uncertain. Germline V gives CDR1 SGHRS, CDR2 YFSETQ. Trimming left V 2 bases short and J 1 base short, with 11 bases between. The CDR3 has 15 residues. In nucleotides, the CDR3 is TGCGCCAGCAGCTTACCCCTTTGGGGCACAGATACGCAGTATTTT. Its protein is CASSLPLWGTDTQYF. Based on the CDR3 plus reference TRBV5-1 and TRBJ2-3, the full variable domain is KAGVTQTPRYLIKTRGQQVTLSCSPISGHRSVSWYQQTPGQGLQFLFEYFSETQRNKGNFPGRFSGRQFSNSRSEMNVSTLELGDSALYLCASSLPLWGTDTQYFGPGTRLTVL.

V gene TRBV5-8 combines with J gene TRBJ1-1; no reliable D call. Germline V gene lookup returns CDR1 SGHTS and CDR2 YDEGEE. The germline V and J ends were trimmed by 1 base and 0 bases, with 4 bases remaining between them. The CDR3 totals 13 residues. CDR3 amino acids: CASSLHVNTEAFF. In DNA, the CDR3 is TGTGCCAGCAGCTTGCACGTGAACACTGAAGCTTTCTTT.